This record covers a single TCR beta chain. Its antigen is currently unknown. This table comes from immunoSEQ multiplex PCR, and its TCRdb copy is limited to in-frame clones, with some not included. The profile shows 60,000 to 75,000 clones, about 84% of them singletons. CDR3 size: 14 residues. V dropped 6 bases and J dropped 2; count of bases not matched to a gene: 7. The germline V gene has CDR1 SGHVS and CDR2 FQNEAQ. As to time point: week 11, during vaccination. Vaccinated patients received 300 ug of mutant IDH1 20-mer peptide per dose, with topical imiquimod. The data belong to a study of a mutant IDH1 vaccine in newly diagnosed glioma. General study findings and limits: Pseudoprogression appeared independent of alterations in top peripheral clonotypes.

This sequence originates from a man younger than 40 with glioma. This chain links TRBV7-8 with TRBJ2-7, with TRBD2 matching over 7 bases. This specimen was PBMCs, taken from a glioma patient whose treatment included an IDH1 peptide vaccine. The CDR3 protein is CASSLADRTYEQYF. Here the CDR3 DNA reads TGTGCCAGCAGTCTAGCGGATCGTACCTACGAGCAGTACTTC.